What follows describes a single TCR beta chain. Its target is unknown. This sample is drawn from a study of brain T cells in children with intractable seizures. Clones were read by immunoSEQ multiplex PCR, and TCRdb kept only the in-frame ones, dropping some. Of fewer than 6,500 clones in the sample, roughly nine tenths were seen once. V was trimmed by 7 bases and J by 6 bases, leaving 14 bases between them. Germline V gene lookup returns CDR1 SNHLY and CDR2 FYNNEI. This CDR3 spans 13 amino acids. Study results and caveats: Known viral epitope-specific CDR3s closely matched each case's top public brain CDR3. Pre- and post-surgery blood differed in depth, so pre-surgery absences may be undersampling.

Surgery cases with the highest brain T cell transcript signatures were chosen for sequencing. The source was resected brain tissue, collected at surgery. V gene TRBV2 combines with J gene TRBJ2-3; possibly TRBD2 for D (7 bases). This TCR derives from a boy less than two years old with focal cortical dysplasia and intractable seizures. The DNA for the CDR3 is TGTGCCAGCATCCGGGGGGCCCGGGATACGCAGTATTTT. Protein sequence: CASIRGARDTQYF.